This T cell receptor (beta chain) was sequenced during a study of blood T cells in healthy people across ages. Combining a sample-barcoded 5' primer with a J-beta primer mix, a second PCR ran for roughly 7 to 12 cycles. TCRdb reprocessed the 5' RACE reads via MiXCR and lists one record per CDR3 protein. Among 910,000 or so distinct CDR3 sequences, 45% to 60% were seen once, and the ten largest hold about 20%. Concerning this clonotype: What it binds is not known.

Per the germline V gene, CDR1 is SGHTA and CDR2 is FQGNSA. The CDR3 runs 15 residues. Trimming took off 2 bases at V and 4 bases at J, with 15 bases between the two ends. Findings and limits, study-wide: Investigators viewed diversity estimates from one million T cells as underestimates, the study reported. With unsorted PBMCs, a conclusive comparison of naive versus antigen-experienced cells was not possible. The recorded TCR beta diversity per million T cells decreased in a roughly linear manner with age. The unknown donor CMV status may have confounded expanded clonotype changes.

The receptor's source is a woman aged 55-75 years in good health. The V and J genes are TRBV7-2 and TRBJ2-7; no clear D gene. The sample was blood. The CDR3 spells CASSLSQFVAYEQYF. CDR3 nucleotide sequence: TGTGCCAGCAGCTTATCCCAATTCGTGGCGTACGAGCAGTACTTC.